The source of this T cell receptor beta chain is a study of cytomegalovirus exposure and HLA in healthy donors. The V and J ends lost 5 bases and 5 bases, in that order; junction bases with no gene match: 3. Germline loops: CDR1 SGHAT, CDR2 FQNNGV. CDR3 length equals 13 residues. PCR was performed using 60 Vbeta and 13 Jbeta primers. The table came from immunoSEQ multiplex PCR; TCRdb's copy has only in-frame clones and leaves some out. This table has about 150,000 clones, roughly 75% appearing once. The clonotype originates from a young man in good health. The V and J genes are TRBV11-2 and TRBJ1-2, with TRBD1 matching over 9 bases. The sample consisted of PBMCs. For the CDR3, the DNA is TGTGCCAGCAGCATAGGACAGGGGTATGGCTACACCTTC. It is translated as CASSIGQGYGYTF.